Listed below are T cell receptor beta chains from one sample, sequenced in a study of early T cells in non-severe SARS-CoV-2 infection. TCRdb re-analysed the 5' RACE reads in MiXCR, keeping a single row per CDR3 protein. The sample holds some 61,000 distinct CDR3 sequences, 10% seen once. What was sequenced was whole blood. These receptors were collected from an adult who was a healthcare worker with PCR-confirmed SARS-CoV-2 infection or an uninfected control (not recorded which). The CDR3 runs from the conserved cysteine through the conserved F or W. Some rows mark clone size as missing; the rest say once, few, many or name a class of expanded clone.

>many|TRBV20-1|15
CSARVSTVYPNEQFF
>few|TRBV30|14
CAWSPPRFPSPLHF
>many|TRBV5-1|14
CASSPSGDLETQYF
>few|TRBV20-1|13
CSARLDRGDGYTF
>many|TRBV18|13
CASSPSLTDTQYF
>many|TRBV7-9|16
CASSLGVAGGSYEQYF
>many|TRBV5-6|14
CASSSDSGNSPLHF
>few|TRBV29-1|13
CSGQNPTNYGYTF
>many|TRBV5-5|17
CASSPLSRVAALGELFF
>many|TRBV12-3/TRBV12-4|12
CASRGEQETQYF
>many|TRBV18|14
CASSGSGANQPQHF
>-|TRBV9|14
CASSVARSNTEAFF